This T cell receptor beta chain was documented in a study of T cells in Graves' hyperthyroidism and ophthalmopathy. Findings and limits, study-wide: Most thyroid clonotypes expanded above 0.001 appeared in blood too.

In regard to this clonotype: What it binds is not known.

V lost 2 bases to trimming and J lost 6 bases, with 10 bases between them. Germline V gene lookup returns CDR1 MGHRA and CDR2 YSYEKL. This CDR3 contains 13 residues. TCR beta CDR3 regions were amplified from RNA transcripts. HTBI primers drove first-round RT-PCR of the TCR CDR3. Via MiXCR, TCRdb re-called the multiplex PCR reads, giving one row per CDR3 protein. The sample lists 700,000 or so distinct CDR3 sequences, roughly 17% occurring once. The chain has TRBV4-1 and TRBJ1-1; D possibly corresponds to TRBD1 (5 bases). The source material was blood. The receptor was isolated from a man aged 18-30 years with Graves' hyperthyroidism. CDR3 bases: TGCGCCAGCAGCCAAAAAGGGGTCGCTGAAGCTTTCTTT. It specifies CASSQKGVAEAFF.